The clone carrying this T cell receptor beta chain has only a few counts. Its antigen is currently unknown. This entry belongs to a study of radiotherapy plus CTLA-4 blockade in lung cancer. In the study overall: Disease control reached 31%, with objective responses in over 15%. Points from the study as a whole: Dynamics of early blood T cell clones, together with interferon-beta, were reportedly the best predictors of response. Blood-borne expansion of tumor-derived TCR clones followed radiotherapy plus ipilimumab.

The CDR3 covers 14 residues. Looked up from germline, CDR1 is SNHLY and CDR2 is FYNNEI. V was clipped by 7 bases and J by 4 bases, with 16 bases between them. The protocol was immunoSEQ multiplex PCR, while the TCRdb copy is restricted to in-frame clones and leaves out a portion. Counted here are 85,000 to 90,000 clones, roughly 86% occurring once; the ten biggest clones make up around 15%. Sample: peripheral blood, taken from a patient treated with radiotherapy plus ipilimumab. The source of this sequence is a human donor with non-small cell lung cancer that progressed on radiotherapy plus ipilimumab. V and J are TRBV2 and TRBJ1-2; D may be TRBD1 (6 bases). The CDR3 DNA reads as TGTGCCAGCACCCCCGGGGGGGGCCTCTATGGCTACACCTTC. This gives the protein CASTPGGGLYGYTF.